These 24 T cell receptor delta chains were all obtained from the same sample, sequenced in a study of γδ T cells in repeated Plasmodium falciparum infection. TCRdb re-called the multiplex PCR reads with CATT. The sample shows 93,000 or so delta-chain clones, more than 0.85% of them seen only once. Gammadelta T cells were flow-sorted from PBMC into Vgamma9/Vdelta2+ and Vdelta2-negative populations for bulk analysis. Sequenced: gamma-delta T cells from blood. Source of these receptors: a pool of human donors (malaria-infected and uninfected, not separated).

In this sample, this clone turned up a few times. A far more abundant clone sits one base away, making this likely a read error. The sample holds other DNA sequences that translate to the same CDR3. CDR3 loop: CACDPLLGDTTDKLIF. The CDR3 coding sequence is TGCGCCTGTGACCCATTACTGGGGGATACTACCGATAAACTCATCTTT. This rearrangement joins TRDV2 to TRDJ1, with 12 bases lining up with TRDD3. The J gene, left out of TCRdb, was set here by checking the DNA against germline. CDR1 and CDR2 (germline): GEAIGNYY, EKD. The CDR3 is 16 residues long.

In its sample, this clone was seen a few times. A far more abundant clone sits one base away, making this likely a read error. In the same sample, other DNA sequences code for this CDR3. The chain combines TRDV2 with TRDJ1; unclear D gene. The CDR3 is made up of 14 amino acids. Per the germline V gene, CDR1 is GEAIGNYY and CDR2 is EKD. The CDR3, as DNA: TGTGCCTGTGACACCCGGGGCCCCACCGATAAACTCATCTTC. Amino acid sequence: CACDTRGPTDKLIF.

In this sample, this clone turned up a few times. A read error likely explains why the TCRdb protein, taken from a much larger clone, differs from this DNA's translation at residue 9; the protein shown is translated from the DNA. This chain uses TRDV1 with TRDJ1; 10 bases fit TRDD3. TCRdb supplies no J gene; here it was assigned by aligning the nucleotide sequence to germline. CDR1 is TSWWSYY, CDR2 QGS, per germline. V lost 0 bases to trimming and J lost 0 bases; unmatched junction nucleotides: 13. The CDR3 totals 20 residues. The CDR3 here is CALGELADPDTGGYTDKLIF. The DNA for the CDR3 is TGTGCTCTTGGGGAACTAGCAGATCCCGATACTGGGGGATACACCGATAAACTCATCTTT.

In its sample, this clone was seen many times. This chain links TRDV1 with TRDJ1; 7 bases are a match to TRDD3. From germline, CDR1 is TSWWSYY and CDR2 QGS. This CDR3 has 16 residues. With 7 bases clipped from V and 1 base from J, the junction kept 12 bases outside the gene matches. The CDR3 DNA follows: TGTGCTCTTGTCCTAGGGATGGGGGACTGCACCGATAAACTCATCTTT. This encodes CALVLGMGDCTDKLIF.

Points on this clone: A far more abundant clone sits one base away, making this likely a read error. Within the sample, other DNA sequences also encode this same CDR3. The chain employs TRDV2 and TRDJ1, with a possible D match to TRDD3 (5 bases). The CDR3 has 15 residues. Germline V CDR1 and CDR2: GEAIGNYY, EKD. The CDR3 protein is CACDSPYWRADKLIF. Here the CDR3 DNA reads TGTGCCTGTGACTCGCCATACTGGAGGGCCGATAAACTTATCTTT.

In its sample, this clone was seen a few times. TCRdb has a much larger clone's protein, which differs at residue 20 from the translation of this DNA, likely because of a read error; what is shown is the protein translated from the DNA. This rearrangement joins TRDV1 to TRDJ1, with 9 bases lining up with TRDD3. Per germline, CDR1 TSWWSYY and CDR2 QGS. The CDR3 is 22 residues long. CDR3 nucleotides: TGTGCTCTTGGGGAACTAGTGCCTAAATGGGGGATATCCCGTCTTAACACCGATAAACCCATCTTT. It yields the protein CALGELVPKWGISRLNTDKPIF.

With respect to this clone: The protein TCRdb lists belongs to a much larger clone and differs from this DNA's translation at residues 6 and 7, which points to a read error; the protein shown is made from the DNA. The V call is TRDV2, the J call TRDJ1, with TRDD3 identical over 13 bases. Germline CDR1 reads GEAIGNYY; CDR2 reads EKD. The CDR3 has 18 amino acids. J was trimmed by 3 bases and V by 0 bases; bases with no gene match: 9. CDR3 in DNA: TGTGCCTGTGACACCCGGAATTTACTGGGGGATACGCCCGATAAACTCATCTTT. This codes for CACDTRNLLGDTPDKLIF.

A remark on this clone: The protein given by TCRdb reflects a much larger clone and differs at residue 13 from this DNA's translation, likely from a read error; the protein shown is the DNA's translation. The gene calls are TRDV1 and TRDJ1; 7 bases are a match to TRDD3. Here the J gene was assigned by germline matching of the DNA, as TCRdb has none. This CDR3 is 16 amino acids long. Trimming at V came to 5 bases and at J to 10 bases, leaving 19 bases not matched to a gene. Germline loops: CDR1 TSWWSYY, CDR2 QGS. The CDR3 coding sequence is TGTGCTCTTGGGCACAATGAAGGCTGGGGGGTTAGGGGACTCATCTTT. Amino acids: CALGHNEGWGVRGLIF.

Notes on this clone: One base separates it from a far larger clone, so it is likely a read error. The sample has other DNA sequences that encode this CDR3 too. The V and J genes are TRDV2 and TRDJ1; possibly TRDD3 for D (6 bases). TCRdb offers no J gene call, so here the DNA was matched to germline to obtain one. The germline V and J ends were trimmed by 4 bases and 0 bases, with 35 bases remaining between them. Germline CDR1 reads GEAIGNYY; CDR2 reads EKD. The CDR3 is 22 residues long. CDR3 DNA: TGTGCCTGTGAACAGATACTGGGAGCATATTGGGGTAGAGGGGCTTACACCGATAAACTCATCTTT. Translation gives CACEQILGAYWGRGAYTDKLIF.

This clone turned up a few times. The protein that TCRdb holds for this DNA derives from a much larger clone and differs from the translated DNA at residue 6, which likely indicates a read error; the protein shown here is translated from the DNA. The rearrangement joins TRDV2 to TRDJ1; 12 bases fit TRDD3. The J gene, not given by TCRdb, was assigned here from a germline match of the nucleotide sequence. The junction had 11 bases not matched to a gene; V was cut back by 3 bases and J by 1 base. The CDR3 is 18 amino acids. CDR1 is GEAIGNYY and CDR2 is EKD in the germline V gene. The CDR3 protein is CACDASLGDTTGTDKLIF. CDR3 nucleotide sequence: TGTGCCTGTGACGCATCACTGGGGGATACTACGGGCACCGATAAACTCATCTTT.

This clone was picked up a small number of times. Translating this DNA gives a protein that differs at residue 12 from the TCRdb one, which belongs to a much larger clone; a read error is likely, and the protein shown is this translation. The chain combines TRDV1 with TRDJ1, with 8 bases that match TRDD3. V shed 4 bases, J shed 1 base, and the junction held 14 bases outside the gene matches. CDR1 is TSWWSYY, CDR2 QGS, per germline. The CDR3 extends over 18 amino acids. CDR3 in amino acids: CALGVSWGYHSFTDKLIF. In DNA form, the CDR3 reads TGTGCTCTTGGGGTCAGCTGGGGATACCACTCCTTCACCGATAAACTCATCTTT.

About this clone itself: The protein that TCRdb holds for this DNA derives from a much larger clone and differs from the translated DNA at residue 20, which likely indicates a read error; the protein shown here is translated from the DNA. V and J are TRAV36/DV7 and TRDJ1; perhaps D is TRDD2 or TRDD3 (6 bases each). Germline V gene sequence: CDR1 VTNFRS, CDR2 LTSSGIE (reference sequence). The CDR3 extends over 24 amino acids. The CDR3 protein is CAVEVQNPTPALMGVYMYTVKLIF. CDR3 bases: TGTGCTGTGGAGGTTCAGAATCCTACCCCGGCCTTGATGGGGGTCTATATGTACACCGTTAAACTCATCTTT.

This clone appeared many times. TCRdb has a much larger clone's protein, which differs at residue 5 from the translation of this DNA, likely because of a read error; what is shown is the protein translated from the DNA. The rearrangement joins TRDV2 to TRDJ1; 8 nucleotides align to TRDD3. CDR1 is GEAIGNYY, CDR2 EKD, per germline. The V gene end was trimmed by 3 bases and the J gene end by 0 bases; junction bases not matched to a gene: 11. The CDR3 length is 17 residues. The CDR3 coding sequence is TGTGCCTGTGACGCCGTAGGGCTTGGGGGATACACCGATAAACTCATCTTT. Protein product: CACDAVGLGGYTDKLIF.

Regarding this clone: The TCRdb record carries a much larger clone's protein, which differs from this DNA's translation at residue 11; a read error is the likely cause, and the protein listed here is the DNA translation. The J gene went uncalled, whereas the V gene is TRDV2. Germline CDR1 and CDR2: GEAIGNYY and EKD. This CDR3 is built from 13 residues. The DNA for the CDR3 is TGTGCCTGTGACACTACGTACTGGAATAAACCCATCTTT. Protein: CACDTTYWNKPIF.

This clone was counted a few times. Translating this DNA gives a protein that differs at residue 12 from the TCRdb one, which belongs to a much larger clone; a read error is likely, and the protein shown is this translation. The chain employs TRDV2 and TRDJ1, with 8 positions matching TRDD3. Since TCRdb gives no J gene, matching the DNA to germline was used here to assign it. This CDR3 is 20 amino acids long. Looked up from germline, CDR1 is GEAIGNYY and CDR2 is EKD. The junction had 20 bases not matched to a gene; V was cut back by 3 bases and J by 0 bases. The CDR3 loop reads CACDPGGYDWGAGYTDKLIF. In DNA, the CDR3 is TGTGCCTGTGACCCCGGAGGCTACGACTGGGGGGCCGGGTACACCGATAAACTCATCTTT.

On this clone itself: TCRdb shows a much larger clone's protein in place of this DNA's translation, and the two differ at residue 18, likely through a read error; the protein shown is translated from the DNA. The V call is TRDV2, the J call TRDJ1, with TRDD3 matching 7 bases. No J gene is reported in TCRdb; it was inferred here by comparing the DNA with germline. Germline V gives CDR1 GEAIGNYY, CDR2 EKD. The CDR3 is made up of 21 amino acids. The CDR3 DNA reads as TGTGCCTGTGACACCGTCCTCCGAGTTACTGGGGATCCTTCGTACACCGATAGACTCATCTTT. Protein: CACDTVLRVTGDPSYTDRLIF.

This clone has only a few counts. This is likely an artifact of a read error, given a far larger clone one base away. Within the sample, other DNA sequences also encode this same CDR3. The genes are TRDV2 and TRDJ1; 7 bases fit TRDD3. The J gene was not available in TCRdb and was assigned here by matching the DNA to germline segments. Germline lookup yields CDR1 GEAIGNYY and CDR2 EKD. This CDR3 spans 19 amino acids. CDR3 residues: CACDTVGSVVGDHTDKLIF. CDR3 coding DNA: TGTGCCTGTGACACCGTGGGCAGTGTGGTGGGGGACCACACGGATAAACTCATCTTT.

In this sample, this clone turned up a few times. TCRdb shows a much larger clone's protein in place of this DNA's translation, and the two differ at residue 3, likely through a read error; the protein shown is translated from the DNA. This chain connects TRDV2 to TRDJ1, with 10 bases that match TRDD3. TCRdb does not report a J gene; here it was assigned by matching the DNA to germline references. The CDR3 runs 19 residues. Germline V CDR1 and CDR2: GEAIGNYY, EKD. The CDR3 nucleotides are TGTGCCCGTGACATTTTGGATGACGGGGGGATACGCAATCCCGATAAACTCATCTTT. This gives the protein CARDILDDGGIRNPDKLIF.

Concerning this clone: A much larger clone lies a single base off, so this may be a read error. No J gene call was made, and the V gene is TRDV1; TRDD3 was called by the table and not checked on the DNA. Germline loops: CDR1 TSWWSYY, CDR2 QGS. This CDR3 contains 21 residues. In DNA, the CDR3 is TGTGCTCTTGGGGAACTCCCCCGCCCTACCAGTATCCTGGGAGCGGTGGATAAACTCACCTTT. This gives the protein CALGELPRPTSILGAVDKLTF.

This clone has more than one count but fewer than ten. The TCRdb protein, from a much larger clone, departs from this DNA's translation at residue 21, likely by read error; the protein shown derives from the DNA. The chain combines TRDV3 with TRDJ1; 11 bases map to TRDD3. The J gene is not listed in TCRdb, so it was assigned here from a DNA match to germline. The germline V gene encodes CDR1 TVYSNPD and CDR2 GDNSRS (reference sequence). The CDR3 covers 24 residues. Here the CDR3 reads CAFSVQDWGIYHSATVFYTDELIF. CDR3 DNA: TGTGCCTTTTCAGTTCAAGACTGGGGGATATACCACTCCGCTACAGTATTCTACACCGATGAACTCATCTTT.

The table lists this clone with a few counts. TCRdb's entry gives the protein of a much larger clone, which mismatches this DNA's translation at residue 10, likely from a read error; the protein reported here is translated from the DNA. This chain joins TRDV2 and TRDJ1; TRDD3 matches at 13 bases. Since TCRdb gives no J gene, matching the DNA to germline was used here to assign it. This CDR3 region has 16 residues. Germline CDR1 and CDR2: GEAIGNYY and EKD. After removal of 5 bases from V and 1 base from J, the junction contained 6 bases not matched to a gene. CDR3 nucleotide sequence: TGTGCCTGTGCAAGTACTGGGGGATACGGCACCGATAAACTCATCTTT. It specifies CACASTGGYGTDKLIF.

Notes on this clone: TCRdb's protein, taken from a much larger clone, differs from this DNA's translation at residue 5, likely owing to a read error; the protein displayed comes from the DNA. The rearrangement joins TRDV2 to TRDJ1, with 10 bases identical to TRDD3. Here the J gene was assigned by germline matching of the DNA, as TCRdb has none. J was trimmed by 0 bases and V by 3 bases; bases with no gene match: 24. This CDR3 is built from 22 residues. CDR1 is GEAIGNYY, CDR2 EKD, per germline. CDR3 nucleotide sequence: TGTGCCTGTGACCCCGGACAATACTGGGGGATCCCTTCCCTCCGATACACCGATAAACTCATCTTT. This gives the protein CACDPGQYWGIPSLRYTDKLIF.

A note on this clone: A far bigger clonotype differs at one base, so this is likely a read error. The sample carries other DNA sequences with the same CDR3. CDR3 region: CACDPLTGDTPNDTDKLIF. CDR3 sequence (DNA): TGTGCCTGTGACCCTCTGACGGGGGATACACCTAACGACACCGATAAACTCATCTTT. The chain combines TRDV2 with TRDJ1, with 9 bases that match TRDD3. As TCRdb names no J gene, one was assigned here on the basis of a DNA match to germline. CDR3 length: 19 amino acids. Per the germline V gene, CDR1 is GEAIGNYY and CDR2 is EKD. V shed 3 bases and J 0 bases; nucleotides not matched to a gene: 16.

Concerning this clone itself: The TCRdb record carries a much larger clone's protein, which differs from this DNA's translation at residue 10; a read error is the likely cause, and the protein listed here is the DNA translation. Written as DNA, the CDR3 is TGTGCCTGTGACACCGGGGTTATTACCATCCCCTTACCCTTGAGGGGGATACGAACTACCGATAAACTCATCTTT. It yields the protein CACDTGVITIPLPLRGIRTTDKLIF. This chain links TRDV2 with TRDJ1; 10 bases align to TRDD3. TCRdb supplies no J gene; here it was assigned by aligning the nucleotide sequence to germline. The CDR3 contains 25 residues. CDR1 is GEAIGNYY, CDR2 EKD, per germline. After removal of 0 bases from V and 2 bases from J, the junction contained 32 bases not matched to a gene.